This is a list of T cell receptor beta chains from one sample in a study of blood T cell repertoires in COVID-19. Here immunoSEQ multiplex PCR was the method, and the copy in TCRdb shows in-frame clones only, minus some. The table records around 200,000 clones, roughly 90% of them present only once. The material sequenced was peripheral blood. The receptors originated from a man younger than 35 with active or convalescent COVID-19. CDR3s include the opening cysteine and the closing phenylalanine or tryptophan. The D gene is left open where the match is weak. Expanded clones are given a class, and other clones once, few, many or no size at all.

v_gene,abundance,d_gene,j_gene,CDR3aa,CDR3nt
TRBV6-2/TRBV6-3,NA,TRBD1,TRBJ2-7,CASSKQGSQTYEQYF,TGTGCCAGCAGTAAACAGGGGTCCCAGACCTACGAGCAGTACTTC
TRBV10-3,NA,TRBD1,TRBJ1-3,CAISDSTGGERVSGNTIYF,TGTGCCATCAGTGATTCGACAGGGGGCGAGCGGGTCTCTGGAAACACCATATATTTT
TRBV2,NA,NA,TRBJ1-2,CASSVTNYGYTF,TGTGCCAGCAGTGTTACTAACTATGGCTACACCTTC
TRBV2,once,NA,TRBJ2-7,CASRQDTYEQYF,TGTGCCAGCAGGCAAGACACTTACGAGCAGTACTTC
TRBV7-8,NA,TRBD2,TRBJ2-1,CASSPEGTKIYNEQFF,TGTGCCAGCAGTCCTGAAGGGACTAAGATCTACAATGAGCAGTTCTTC
TRBV2,NA,TRBD2,TRBJ2-1,CASSEWGLAVVRYNEQFF,TGTGCCAGCAGTGAATGGGGACTAGCGGTGGTTCGCTACAATGAGCAGTTCTTC
TRBV19,NA,NA,TRBJ1-1,CASSIDRDTEAFF,TGTGCCAGTAGTATAGACCGGGACACTGAAGCTTTCTTT
TRBV19,NA,NA,TRBJ1-1,CASSGGDGLRGTEAFF,TGTGCCAGTAGCGGAGGGGACGGCCTTAGGGGCACTGAAGCTTTCTTT
TRBV27,once,NA,TRBJ1-1,CASSYREFGTEAFF,TGTGCCAGCAGTTACAGGGAATTCGGGACTGAAGCTTTCTTT
TRBV28,NA,TRBD1,TRBJ1-3,CASSEPRDRGNTIYF,TGTGCCAGCAGCGAACCCCGGGACAGGGGAAACACCATATATTTT
TRBV5-8,NA,NA,TRBJ2-3,CASSQITDTQYF,TGTGCCAGCAGCCAGATCACAGATACGCAGTATTTT
TRBV3-1/TRBV3-2,NA,TRBD1,TRBJ1-6,CASSGQGSSPLHF,TGTGCCAGCAGCGGACAGGGAAGTTCACCCCTCCACTTT
TRBV9,NA,NA,TRBJ2-1,CASSVTGGPTGEQFF,TGTGCCAGCAGCGTGACAGGAGGCCCCACAGGTGAGCAGTTCTTC
TRBV2,NA,NA,TRBJ1-5,CASSEGGLFDQPQHF,TGTGCCAGCAGTGAAGGGGGGCTGTTTGATCAGCCCCAGCATTTT
TRBV7-9,once,TRBD1,TRBJ1-1,CASSARQGVTEAFF,TGTGCCAGCAGCGCCAGACAGGGAGTCACTGAAGCTTTCTTT
TRBV5-4,NA,TRBD2,TRBJ2-1,CASSSPPGTSGPYNEQFF,TGTGCCAGCAGCTCCCCTCCCGGGACTAGCGGACCCTACAATGAGCAGTTCTTC
TRBV24-1,few,NA,TRBJ1-2,CATSVGGDLYGYTF,TGTGCCACCAGTGTAGGCGGGGACCTTTATGGCTACACCTTC
TRBV18,NA,NA,TRBJ1-1,CASSPSGLETEAFF,TGTGCCAGCTCACCATCAGGGTTGGAAACTGAAGCTTTCTTT
TRBV18,NA,TRBD1,TRBJ1-3,CASSPGQGPGNTIYF,TGTGCCAGCTCACCCGGACAGGGGCCCGGAAACACCATATATTTT
TRBV7-2,NA,NA,TRBJ1-1,CASSVQENTEAFF,TGTGCCAGCAGCGTACAGGAGAACACTGAAGCTTTCTTT
TRBV25-1,once,NA,TRBJ1-3,CASSDEQGWIGNTIYF,TGTGCCAGCAGTGATGAACAGGGATGGATCGGAAACACCATATATTTT